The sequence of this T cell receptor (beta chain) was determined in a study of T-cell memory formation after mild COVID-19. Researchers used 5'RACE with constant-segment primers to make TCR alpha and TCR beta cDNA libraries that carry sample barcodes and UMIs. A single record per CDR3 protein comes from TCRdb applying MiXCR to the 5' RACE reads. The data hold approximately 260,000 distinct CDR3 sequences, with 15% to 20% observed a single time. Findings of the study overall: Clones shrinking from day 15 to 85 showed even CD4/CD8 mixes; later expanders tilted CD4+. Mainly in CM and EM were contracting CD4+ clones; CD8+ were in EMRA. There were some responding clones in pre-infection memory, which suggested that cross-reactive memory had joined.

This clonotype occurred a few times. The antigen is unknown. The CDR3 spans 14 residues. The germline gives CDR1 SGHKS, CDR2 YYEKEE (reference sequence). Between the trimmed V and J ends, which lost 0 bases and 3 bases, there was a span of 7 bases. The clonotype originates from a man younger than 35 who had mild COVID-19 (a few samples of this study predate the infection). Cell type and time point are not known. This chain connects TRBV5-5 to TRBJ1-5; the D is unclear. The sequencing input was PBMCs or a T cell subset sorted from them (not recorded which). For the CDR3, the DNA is TGTGCCAGCAGCTTGGAAGGAATCAATCAGCCCCAGCATTTT. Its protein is CASSLEGINQPQHF.